One T cell receptor beta chain is described in this entry. The antigen is undetermined. These data come from a study of CXCR3-negative and CXCR3-positive naive CD8 T cells. Study outcomes and limitations: For CXCR3-positive naive cells, TRB CDR3s were more hydrophobic than those of CXCR3-negative naive cells.

Triplicate 300,000-cell sorts were made of each CD8+ T cell subset. The CDR3 has 15 residues. Germline-derived CDR1 and CDR2 are MDHEN and SYDVKM. The method, 5' RACE with UMI labels, was used to prepare the TRB cDNA libraries. TCRdb reanalyzed the 5' RACE reads and collapses them to one entry per CDR3 protein, without DNA. The sample holds roughly 24,000 distinct CDR3 sequences. What was sequenced was naive CXCR3- CD8+ T cells from blood. Subset specified: CD45RO-CCR7+CD27+CD95- naive CD8+ T cells lacking CXCR3 (TNR3-). V gene TRBV28 combines with J gene TRBJ1-5; TCRdb designates TRBD1, a call that cannot be tested without DNA. The sequence was collected from a human donor in good health. Some clones in this sample may be carry-over from other donors' samples. CDR3 residues: CASVGQAYSNQPQHF.